This T cell receptor beta chain was obtained from a study of blood T cell repertoires in COVID-19. Assay used: immunoSEQ multiplex PCR; TCRdb lists only in-frame clones, some missing. This table has around 300,000 clones, around nine tenths appearing once. This CDR3 region has 15 residues. The germline CDR1 and CDR2 sequences are LNHDA and SQIVND (reference sequence). Trimming stripped 3 bases from V and 7 bases from J, with 16 bases between. Sequenced sample: PBMCs or T cells enriched from blood (not recorded which). The sequence was collected from a man aged 25 to 45 who had recovered from COVID-19. The chain links TRBV19 to TRBJ1-5; tentative D call: TRBD1 (5 bases). CDR3 in DNA: TGTGCCAGTAGTATCTTGCAGGGTCCGAACCAGCCCCAGCATTTT. Residues: CASSILQGPNQPQHF.